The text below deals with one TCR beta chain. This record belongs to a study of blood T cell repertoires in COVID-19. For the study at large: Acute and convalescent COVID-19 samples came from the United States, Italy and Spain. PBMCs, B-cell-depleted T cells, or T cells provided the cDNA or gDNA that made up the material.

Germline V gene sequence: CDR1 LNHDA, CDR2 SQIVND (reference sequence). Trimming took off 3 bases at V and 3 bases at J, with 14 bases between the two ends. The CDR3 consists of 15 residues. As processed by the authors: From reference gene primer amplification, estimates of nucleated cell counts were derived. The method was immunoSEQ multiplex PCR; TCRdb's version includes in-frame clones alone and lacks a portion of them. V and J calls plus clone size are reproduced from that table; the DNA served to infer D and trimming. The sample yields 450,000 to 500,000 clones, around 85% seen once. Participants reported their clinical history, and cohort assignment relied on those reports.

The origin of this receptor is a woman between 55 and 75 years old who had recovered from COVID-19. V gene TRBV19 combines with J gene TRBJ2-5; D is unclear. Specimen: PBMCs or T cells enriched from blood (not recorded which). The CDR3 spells CASSIGSWAKETQYF. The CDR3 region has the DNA TGTGCCAGTAGTATTGGCAGTTGGGCGAAAGAGACCCAGTACTTC.